This T cell receptor beta chain is drawn from a study of shared clonotypes between healthy human individuals. The repertoire was sequenced with immunoSEQ multiplex PCR; TCRdb's copy has only in-frame clones and lacks some. Altogether fewer than 3 million clones are present, less than 95% being singletons, with the ten largest covering approximately 0.41%. V dropped 2 bases and J dropped 8 bases, with 10 bases sitting between them. This CDR3 comprises 13 residues. The germline V gene has CDR1 MNHNS and CDR2 SASEGT. The donors, healthy adults who were HIV-negative, had experienced no recent acute infections or vaccinations.

V is TRBV6-1 and J is TRBJ2-1; possibly TRBD2 for D (6 bases). This clonotype originated in a man younger than 35 in good health. Some clones in this sample may be carry-over from other donors' samples. The sample comprised naive CD4+ T cells from PBMCs. The subset denotes: CD45RA+ positively selected. CDR3 DNA sequence: TGTGCCAGCAGTGAACACTTAGCGGATGAGCAGTTCTTC. Amino acid sequence: CASSEHLADEQFF.